These 7 T cell receptor beta chains were sequenced from one sample in a study of CD4 T cells in relation to SARS-CoV-2 and coronaviruses. Libraries were prepared by immunoSEQ multiplex PCR; TCRdb keeps only in-frame clonotypes and omits some of them. Of 25,000 or so clones listed, around 76% are singletons. The unexposed donors gave CD4+ T cells in about 2011-2018, prior to COVID-19. The cells were cultured for approximately 10 days before CD4+ T cells were isolated. These TCRs' antigens remain unknown. The specimen sequenced was CD4+ T cells from PBMCs, cultured in vitro. Source of these receptors: a human donor in good health.

V and J are TRBV19 and TRBJ1-1; tentative D call: TRBD1 (5 bases). Deletions cut 2 bases from V and 4 bases from J, with 8 bases between. Germline V lookup: CDR1 LNHDA, CDR2 SQIVND (reference sequence). The length of the CDR3 is 13 residues. CDR3 in amino acids: CASSIQGGTEAFF. CDR3 sequence (DNA): TGTGCCAGTAGTATACAGGGTGGCACTGAAGCTTTCTTT.

The chain employs TRBV12-3 or TRBV12-4 and TRBJ1-5; the D is unclear. This CDR3 region has 12 residues. Deletions cut 1 base from V and 6 bases from J, with 4 bases between. The CDR3 loop is CASSLGGQPQHF. As DNA, the CDR3 is TGTGCCAGCAGTTTAGGGGGTCAGCCCCAGCATTTT.

V and J are TRBV30 and TRBJ1-2, with D perhaps matching TRBD1 (6 bases). This CDR3 has 13 amino acids. Trimming removed 0 bases at V and 12 bases at J, with 17 bases between. From germline, CDR1 is GTSNPN and CDR2 SVGIG (reference sequence). The CDR3 protein is CAWSVSRTGGDTF. DNA of the CDR3: TGTGCCTGGAGTGTGTCAAGGACGGGGGGCGACACCTTC.

The rearrangement links TRBV3-1 (or the pseudogene TRBV3-2) to TRBJ2-7, with 7 bases that match TRBD1. CDR1 is LGHDT, CDR2 YNNKEL, per germline (reference sequence). The V segment lost 2 bases and the J segment 0 bases; nucleotides outside the gene matches: 10. The CDR3 loop spans 17 amino acids. The CDR3 sequence: CASSQRGGGYSSYEQYF. In nucleotides, the CDR3 is TGTGCCAGCAGCCAAAGAGGGGGCGGGTATTCCTCCTACGAGCAGTACTTC.

This chain joins TRBV5-6 and TRBJ2-7; no clear D gene. CDR3 size: 13 residues. The V end lost 7 bases, the J end lost 5 bases, and 16 bases lay between the germline ends. Germline CDR1 reads SGHDT; CDR2 reads YYEEEE. The CDR3 coding sequence is TGTGCCAGCCGCTGGCAACTCCTAGACGAGCAGTACTTC. Encoded protein: CASRWQLLDEQYF.

The chain joins TRBV7-7 to TRBJ2-5; TRBD2 matches 13 bases. This CDR3 spans 15 amino acids. In germline, CDR1 is SSHAT, CDR2 FNYEAQ (reference sequence). Trimming at V came to 5 bases and at J to 5 bases, leaving 5 bases not matched to a gene. The CDR3 sequence: CASSVGLAGAETQYF. Written as DNA, the CDR3 is TGTGCCAGCAGCGTCGGACTAGCGGGAGCCGAGACCCAGTACTTC.

CDR3 bases: TGTGCCAGCAGCTTAGATTCACACTACAATGAGCAGTTCTTC. Protein: CASSLDSHYNEQFF. The V call is TRBV11-3, the J call TRBJ2-1, with unresolved D. The germline gives CDR1 SGHNT, CDR2 YENEEA. The CDR3 length is 14 residues. V lost 0 bases, J lost 3 bases, and 6 bases lay in between.